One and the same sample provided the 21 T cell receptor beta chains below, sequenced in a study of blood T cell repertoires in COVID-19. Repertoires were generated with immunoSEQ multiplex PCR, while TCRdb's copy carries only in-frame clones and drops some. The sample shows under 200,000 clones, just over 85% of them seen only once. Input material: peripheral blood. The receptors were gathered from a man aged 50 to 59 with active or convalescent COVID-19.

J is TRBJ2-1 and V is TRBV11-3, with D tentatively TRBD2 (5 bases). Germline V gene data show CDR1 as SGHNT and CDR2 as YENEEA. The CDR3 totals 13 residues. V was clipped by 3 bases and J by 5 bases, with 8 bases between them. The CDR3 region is CASSFMEDNEQFF. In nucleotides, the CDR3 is TGTGCCAGCAGCTTCATGGAGGACAATGAGCAGTTCTTC.

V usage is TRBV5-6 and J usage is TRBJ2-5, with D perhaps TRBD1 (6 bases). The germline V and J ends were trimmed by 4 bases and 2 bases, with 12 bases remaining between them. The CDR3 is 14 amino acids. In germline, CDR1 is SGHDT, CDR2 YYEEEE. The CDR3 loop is CASSRGRGQETQYF. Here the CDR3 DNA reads TGTGCCAGCAGCCGCGGAAGGGGGCAAGAGACCCAGTACTTC. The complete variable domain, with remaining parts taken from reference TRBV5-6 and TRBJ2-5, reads DAGVTQSPTHLIKTRGQQVTLRCSPKSGHDTVSWYQQALGQGPQFIFQYYEEEERQRGNFPDRFSGHQFPNYSSELNVNALLLGDSALYLCASSRGRGQETQYFGPGTRLLVL.

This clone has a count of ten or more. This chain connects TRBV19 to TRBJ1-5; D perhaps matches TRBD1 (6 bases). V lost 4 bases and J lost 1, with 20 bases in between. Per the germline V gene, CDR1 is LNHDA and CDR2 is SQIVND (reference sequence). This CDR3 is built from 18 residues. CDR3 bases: TGTGCCAGTAGTACCCCCCCGTTGGGGGCCCGAAGCAATCAGCCCCAGCATTTT. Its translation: CASSTPPLGARSNQPQHF.

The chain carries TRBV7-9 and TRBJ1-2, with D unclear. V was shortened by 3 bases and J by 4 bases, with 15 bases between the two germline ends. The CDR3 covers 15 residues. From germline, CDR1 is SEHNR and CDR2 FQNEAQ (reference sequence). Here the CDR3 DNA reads TGTGCCAGCAGCTTGTCCCCCCCGGGGTCCTATGGCTACACCTTC. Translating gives CASSLSPPGSYGYTF.

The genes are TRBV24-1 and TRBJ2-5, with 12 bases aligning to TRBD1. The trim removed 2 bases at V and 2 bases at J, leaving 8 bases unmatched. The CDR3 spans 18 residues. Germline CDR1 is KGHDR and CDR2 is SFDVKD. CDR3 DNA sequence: TGTGCCACCAGTGATTGGGGGACAGGGGGCTTGGATCAAGAGACCCAGTACTTC. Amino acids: CATSDWGTGGLDQETQYF.

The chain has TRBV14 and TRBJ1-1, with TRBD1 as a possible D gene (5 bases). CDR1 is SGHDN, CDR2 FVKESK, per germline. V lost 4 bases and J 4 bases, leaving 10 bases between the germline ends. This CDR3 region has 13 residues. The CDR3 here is CASSPTARTEAFF. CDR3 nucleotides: TGTGCCAGCAGCCCGACAGCGCGCACTGAAGCTTTCTTT.

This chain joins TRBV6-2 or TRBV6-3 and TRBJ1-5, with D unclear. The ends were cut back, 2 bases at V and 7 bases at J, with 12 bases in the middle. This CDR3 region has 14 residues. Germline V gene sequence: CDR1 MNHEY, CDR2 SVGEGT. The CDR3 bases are TGTGCCAGCAGTTACATCGGGGTTGGGCAGCCCCAGCATTTT. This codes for CASSYIGVGQPQHF.

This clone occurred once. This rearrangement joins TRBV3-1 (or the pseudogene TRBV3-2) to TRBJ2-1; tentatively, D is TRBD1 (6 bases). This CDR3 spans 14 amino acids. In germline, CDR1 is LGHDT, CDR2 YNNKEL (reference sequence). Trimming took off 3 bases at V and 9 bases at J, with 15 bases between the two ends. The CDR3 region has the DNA TGTGCCAGCAGCCAGGGGGCAGGGTGGAGTGAGCAGTTCTTC. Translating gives CASSQGAGWSEQFF.

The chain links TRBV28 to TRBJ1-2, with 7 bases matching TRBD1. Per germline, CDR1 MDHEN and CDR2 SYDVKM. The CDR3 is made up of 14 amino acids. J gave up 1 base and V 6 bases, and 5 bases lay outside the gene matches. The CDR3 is CASREGTVNYGYTF. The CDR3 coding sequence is TGTGCCAGCAGGGAAGGGACAGTTAACTATGGCTACACCTTC.

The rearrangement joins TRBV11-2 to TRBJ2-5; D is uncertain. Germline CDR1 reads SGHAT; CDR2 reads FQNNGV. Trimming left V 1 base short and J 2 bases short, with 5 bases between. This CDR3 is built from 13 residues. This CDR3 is CASSLGVQETQYF. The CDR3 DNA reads TGTGCCAGCAGCTTAGGTGTACAAGAGACCCAGTACTTC.

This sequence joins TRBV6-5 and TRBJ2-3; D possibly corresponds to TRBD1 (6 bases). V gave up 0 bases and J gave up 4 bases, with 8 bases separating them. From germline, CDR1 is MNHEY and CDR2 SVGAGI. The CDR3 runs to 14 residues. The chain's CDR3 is CASSYSQGSDTQYF. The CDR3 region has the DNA TGTGCCAGCAGTTACTCACAGGGTTCAGATACGCAGTATTTT.

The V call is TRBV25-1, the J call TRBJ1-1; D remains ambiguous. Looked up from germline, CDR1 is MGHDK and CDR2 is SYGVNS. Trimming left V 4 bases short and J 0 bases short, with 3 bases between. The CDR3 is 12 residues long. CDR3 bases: TGTGCCAGCAGTGTTATGAACACTGAAGCTTTCTTT. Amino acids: CASSVMNTEAFF.

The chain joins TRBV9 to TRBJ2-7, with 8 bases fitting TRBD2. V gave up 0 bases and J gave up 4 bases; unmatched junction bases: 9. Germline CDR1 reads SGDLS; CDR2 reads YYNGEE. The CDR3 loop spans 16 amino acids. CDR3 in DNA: TGTGCCAGCAGCGTAGGGTCCCAGCGGGAGACGTACGAGCAGTACTTC. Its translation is CASSVGSQRETYEQYF.

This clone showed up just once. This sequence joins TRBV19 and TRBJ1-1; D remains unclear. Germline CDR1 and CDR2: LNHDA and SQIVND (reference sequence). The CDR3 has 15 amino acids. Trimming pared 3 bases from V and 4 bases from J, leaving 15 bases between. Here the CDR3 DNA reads TGTGCCAGTAGTATTCTTCCCGAAGGCGGCACTGAAGCTTTCTTT. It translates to CASSILPEGGTEAFF.

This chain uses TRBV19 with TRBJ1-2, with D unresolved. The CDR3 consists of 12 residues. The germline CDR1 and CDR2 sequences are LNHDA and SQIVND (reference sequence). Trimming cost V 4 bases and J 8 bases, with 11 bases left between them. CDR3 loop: CASSRAQSGYTF. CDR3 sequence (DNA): TGTGCCAGTAGTAGGGCTCAGAGCGGCTACACCTTC.

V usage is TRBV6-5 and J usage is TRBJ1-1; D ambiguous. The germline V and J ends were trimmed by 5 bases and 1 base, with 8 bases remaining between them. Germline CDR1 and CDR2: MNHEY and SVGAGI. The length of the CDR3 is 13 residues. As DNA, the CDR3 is TGTGCCAGCAGTCAGAGGCGGAACACTGAAGCTTTCTTT. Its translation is CASSQRRNTEAFF.

Written as DNA, the CDR3 is TGCGCCAGCAGCCACCGGGACAGGGGGCTTTATGAGCAGTTCTTC. This encodes CASSHRDRGLYEQFF. The chain has TRBV4-3 and TRBJ2-1; 12 bases agree with TRBD1. The CDR3 consists of 15 residues. Germline assignment: CDR1 LGHNA and CDR2 YSLEER. With 3 bases clipped from V and 8 bases from J, the junction kept 5 bases outside the gene matches.

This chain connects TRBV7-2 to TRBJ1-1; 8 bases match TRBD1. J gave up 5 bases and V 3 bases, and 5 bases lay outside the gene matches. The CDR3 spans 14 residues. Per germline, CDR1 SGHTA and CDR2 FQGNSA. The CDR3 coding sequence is TGTGCCAGCAGCTTTACAGGGGGGGAGACTGAAGCTTTCTTT. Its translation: CASSFTGGETEAFF. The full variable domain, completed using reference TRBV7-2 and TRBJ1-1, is GAGVSQSPSNKVTEKGKDVELRCDPISGHTALYWYRQSLGQGLEFLIYFQGNSAPDKSGLPSDRFSAERTGGSVSTLTIQRTQQEDSAVYLCASSFTGGETEAFFGQGTRLTVV.

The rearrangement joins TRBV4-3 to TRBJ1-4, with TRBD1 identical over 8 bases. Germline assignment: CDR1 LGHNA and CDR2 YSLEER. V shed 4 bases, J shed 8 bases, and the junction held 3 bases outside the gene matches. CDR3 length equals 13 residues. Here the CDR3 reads CASSRRQGEKLFF. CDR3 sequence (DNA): TGCGCCAGCAGCCGCCGACAGGGGGAAAAACTGTTTTTT.

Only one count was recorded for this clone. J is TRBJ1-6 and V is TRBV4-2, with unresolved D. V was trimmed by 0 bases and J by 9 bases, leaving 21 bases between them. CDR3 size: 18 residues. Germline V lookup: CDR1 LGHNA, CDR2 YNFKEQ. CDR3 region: CASSQDPRPRINRSPLHF. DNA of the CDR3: TGTGCCAGCAGCCAAGATCCTAGACCCCGAATTAACCGTTCACCCCTCCACTTT.

The CDR3 here is CASSYRSGQQPQHF. The CDR3 DNA sequence: TGTGCCAGCAGTTACCGGTCAGGGCAACAGCCCCAGCATTTT. The chain recombines TRBV6-2 or TRBV6-3 with TRBJ1-5; perhaps TRBD1 as D (5 bases). Deletions cut 2 bases from V and 7 bases from J, with 12 bases between. The V gene's germline CDR1 is MNHEY and CDR2 SVGEGT. The length of the CDR3 is 14 residues.